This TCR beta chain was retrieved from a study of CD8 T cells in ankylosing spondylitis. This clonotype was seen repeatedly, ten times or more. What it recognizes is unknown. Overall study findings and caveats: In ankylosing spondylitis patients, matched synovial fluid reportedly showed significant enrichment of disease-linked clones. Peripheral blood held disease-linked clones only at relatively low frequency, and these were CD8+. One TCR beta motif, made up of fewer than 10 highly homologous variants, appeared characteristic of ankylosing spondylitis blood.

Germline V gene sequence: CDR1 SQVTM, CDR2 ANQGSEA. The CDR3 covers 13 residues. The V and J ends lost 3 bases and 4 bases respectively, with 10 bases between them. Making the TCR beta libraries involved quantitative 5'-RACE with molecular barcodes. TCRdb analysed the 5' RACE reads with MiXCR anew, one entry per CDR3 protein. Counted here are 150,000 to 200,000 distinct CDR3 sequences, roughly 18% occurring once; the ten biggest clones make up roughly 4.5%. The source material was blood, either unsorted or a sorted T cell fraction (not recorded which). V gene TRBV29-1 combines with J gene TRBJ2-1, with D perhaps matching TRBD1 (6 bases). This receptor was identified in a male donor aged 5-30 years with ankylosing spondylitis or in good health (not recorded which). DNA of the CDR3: TGCAGCGTTGACCCGGACAGATACAATGAGCAGTTCTTC. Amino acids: CSVDPDRYNEQFF.